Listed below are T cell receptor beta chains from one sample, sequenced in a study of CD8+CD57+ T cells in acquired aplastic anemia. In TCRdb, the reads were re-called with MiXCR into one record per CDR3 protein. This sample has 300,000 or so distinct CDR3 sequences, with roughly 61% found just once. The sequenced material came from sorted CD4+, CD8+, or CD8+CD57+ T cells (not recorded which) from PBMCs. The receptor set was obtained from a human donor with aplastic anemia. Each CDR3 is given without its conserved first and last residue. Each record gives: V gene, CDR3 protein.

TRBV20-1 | SAGPGGVDEQF
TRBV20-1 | SAGPTTGPFSHCNQPQH
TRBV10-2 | ASGGQGAGELF
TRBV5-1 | ACALQGGSYNEQF
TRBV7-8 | ASSSGQPGGEQY
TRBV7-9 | ASSWRYQETQY
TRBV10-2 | ASSEWGLARGVEQF
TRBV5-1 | ASSLKQGAGFGEAF
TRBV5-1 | ASRMREGPANLGGYT
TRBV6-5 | ASSKGQGWYGYT
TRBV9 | ASSIPGTTADEQF
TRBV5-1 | ASNPGPY
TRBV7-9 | ASSLVRQGETEAF
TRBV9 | ASSVRQAPTDTQY
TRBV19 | ASSTSTAAATNEKLF
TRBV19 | ASRKRANYGYT
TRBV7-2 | ASSPRGRRPYEQY
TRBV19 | ASQGRTSGTAYEQY
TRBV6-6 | ASRHMTGYYEQY
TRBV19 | ASRSGLGSNSPLH
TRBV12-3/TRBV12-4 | ASSLPRDNNSPLH
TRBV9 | ASSGQTGYGTQY
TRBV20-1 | SAREGGGLRPQY
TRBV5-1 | ASSNTGNLYEQY
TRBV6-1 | ASSTGGGLNTEAF
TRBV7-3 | ASSLGQSGNTIY
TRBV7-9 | ASSHRDRVGEQY
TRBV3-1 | ASRISGSETQY
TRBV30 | AWSVRKGLDYGYT
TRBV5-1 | ASSLASGEKAF
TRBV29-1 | SVDAHGSYNEQF
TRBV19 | ASSIAGQGGGYT
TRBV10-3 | AISDSGGSYEQY
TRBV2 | ASSESRFQPQH
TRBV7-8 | ASSSEGTGVFGTDTQY
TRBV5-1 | ASSLGARAGELF
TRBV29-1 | SVMVFGQISDNYGYT
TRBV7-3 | ASSFTRNEQF
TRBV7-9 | ASTFSDRATEAF
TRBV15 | ATSWLKPLGQGAIQPQH
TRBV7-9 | ASSLWDRQETQY
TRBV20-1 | SASRPGDTQY
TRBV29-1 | SVEDGGRPYVQY
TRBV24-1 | ATSVAGASEQI
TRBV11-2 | ASSQTGYQETQY
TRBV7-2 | AGSLGQVFGYT
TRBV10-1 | ASSPLRDRVQPQH
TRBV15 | ATSRGGPSQETQY
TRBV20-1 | SARIASGSRQF
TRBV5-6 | ASSHRPYEQY
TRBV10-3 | AISEGTGGRETQH
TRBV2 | ASIKGLTDYEQY
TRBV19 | ASSIWQGKGNEQF
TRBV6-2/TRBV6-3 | ASRPSTSPGYT